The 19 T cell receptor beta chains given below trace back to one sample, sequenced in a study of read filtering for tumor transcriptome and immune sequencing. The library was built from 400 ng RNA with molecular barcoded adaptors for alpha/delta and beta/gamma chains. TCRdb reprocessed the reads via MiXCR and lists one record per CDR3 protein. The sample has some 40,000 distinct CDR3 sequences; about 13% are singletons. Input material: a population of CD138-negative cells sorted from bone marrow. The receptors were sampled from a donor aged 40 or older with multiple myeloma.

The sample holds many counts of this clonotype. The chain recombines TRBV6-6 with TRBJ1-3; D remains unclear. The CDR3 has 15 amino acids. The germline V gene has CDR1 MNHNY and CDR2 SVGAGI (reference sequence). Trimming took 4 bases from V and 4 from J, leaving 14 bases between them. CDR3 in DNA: TGTGCCAGCAGTTCATGGACCGTCCTCGGAAACACCATATATTTT. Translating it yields CASSSWTVLGNTIYF.

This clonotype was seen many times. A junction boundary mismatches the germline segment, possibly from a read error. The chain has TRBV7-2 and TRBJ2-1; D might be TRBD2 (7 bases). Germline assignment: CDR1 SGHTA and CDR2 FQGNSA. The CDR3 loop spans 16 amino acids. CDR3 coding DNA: TGTGCCAGCAGCATAGCGACCGGGGGGCCGTACAATGAGCAGTTCTTC. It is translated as CASSIATGGPYNEQFF.

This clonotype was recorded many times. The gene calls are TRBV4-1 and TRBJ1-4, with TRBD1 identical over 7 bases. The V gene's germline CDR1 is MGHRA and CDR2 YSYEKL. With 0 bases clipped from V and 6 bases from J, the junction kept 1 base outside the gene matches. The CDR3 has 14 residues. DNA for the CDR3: TGCGCCAGCAGCCAAGATACAGGGGATGAAAAACTGTTTTTT. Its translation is CASSQDTGDEKLFF.

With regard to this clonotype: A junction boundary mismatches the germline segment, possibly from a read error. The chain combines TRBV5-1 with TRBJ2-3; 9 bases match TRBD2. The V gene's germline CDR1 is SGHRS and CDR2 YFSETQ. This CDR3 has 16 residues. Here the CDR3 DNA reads TGCGCCAGCAGCTTTAGCGGGAGTACCAGCACGGATACGCGGTATTTT. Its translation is CASSFSGSTSTDTRYF. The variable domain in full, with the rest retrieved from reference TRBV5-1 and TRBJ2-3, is KAGVTQTPRYLIKTRGQQVTLSCSPISGHRSVSWYQQTPGQGLQFLFEYFSETQRNKGNFPGRFSGRQFSNSRSEMNVSTLELGDSALYLCASSFSGSTSTDTRYFGPGTRLTVL.

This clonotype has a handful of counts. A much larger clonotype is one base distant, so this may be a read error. CDR3 bases: TGCAGGGGAAGGGGGGCCGGCACAGATATGCAGTATTTT. Translating it yields CRGRGAGTDMQYF. V and J are TRBV20-1 and TRBJ2-3, with D tentatively TRBD1 or TRBD2 (6 bases each). CDR1 and CDR2 from the germline V gene are DFQATT and SNEGSKA (reference sequence). The CDR3 is 13 residues long.

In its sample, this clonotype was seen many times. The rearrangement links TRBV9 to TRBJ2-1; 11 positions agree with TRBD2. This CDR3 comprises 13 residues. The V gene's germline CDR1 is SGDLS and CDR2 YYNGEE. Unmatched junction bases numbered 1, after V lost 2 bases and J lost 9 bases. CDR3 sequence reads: CASSVGTSGEQFF. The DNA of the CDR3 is TGTGCCAGCAGCGTCGGGACTAGCGGTGAGCAGTTCTTC.

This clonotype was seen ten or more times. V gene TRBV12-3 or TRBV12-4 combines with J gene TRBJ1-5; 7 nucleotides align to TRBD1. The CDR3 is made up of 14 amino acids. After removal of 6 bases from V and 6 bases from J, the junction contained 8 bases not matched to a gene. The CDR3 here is CASRGDSSVQPQHF. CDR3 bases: TGTGCCAGCAGGGGGGACAGTTCCGTTCAGCCCCAGCATTTT.

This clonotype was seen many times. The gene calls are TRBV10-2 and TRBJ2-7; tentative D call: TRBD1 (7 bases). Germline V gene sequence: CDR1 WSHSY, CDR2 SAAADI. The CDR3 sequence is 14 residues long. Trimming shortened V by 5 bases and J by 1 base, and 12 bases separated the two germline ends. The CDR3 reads CASSSPGGSYEQYF. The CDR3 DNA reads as TGCGCCAGCAGTAGTCCAGGGGGGTCCTACGAGCAGTACTTC.

The CDR3 DNA reads as TGTGCCATGAAGGGGTGGACAGGGTCTGGAAACACCATATATTTT. Its translation is CAMKGWTGSGNTIYF. The J gene is TRBJ1-3, the V gene TRBV21-1; the D call of TRBD1 is as the table states it, not checked on the DNA. TRBV21-1 is marked as a pseudogene. There are 15 residues in the CDR3.

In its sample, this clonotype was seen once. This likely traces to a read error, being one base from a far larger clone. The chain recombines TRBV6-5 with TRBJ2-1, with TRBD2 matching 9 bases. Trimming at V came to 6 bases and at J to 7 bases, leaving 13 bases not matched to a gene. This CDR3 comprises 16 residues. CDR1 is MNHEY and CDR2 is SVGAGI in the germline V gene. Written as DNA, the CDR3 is TGTGCCAGCAGCCAATGGATTAGCGGGAGTCATAATGAGCAGTTCTTC. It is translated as CASSQWISGSHNEQFF.

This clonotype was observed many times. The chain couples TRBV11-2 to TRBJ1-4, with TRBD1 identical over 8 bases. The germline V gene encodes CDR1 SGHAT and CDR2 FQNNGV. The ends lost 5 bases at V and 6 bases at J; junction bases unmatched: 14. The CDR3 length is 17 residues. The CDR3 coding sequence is TGTGCCAGCAGCCCCCGATTGACGACAGGGGATGATGAAAAACTGTTTTTT. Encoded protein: CASSPRLTTGDDEKLFF.

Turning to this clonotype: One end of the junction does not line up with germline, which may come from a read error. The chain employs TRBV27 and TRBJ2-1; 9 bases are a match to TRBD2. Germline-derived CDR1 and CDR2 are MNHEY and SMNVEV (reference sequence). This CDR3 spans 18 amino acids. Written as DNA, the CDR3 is TGTGCCAGCAGTCCAGGACTGGCGGGGGGGCCGCGGTACAATGAGCTGTTCTTC. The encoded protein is CASSPGLAGGPRYNELFF.

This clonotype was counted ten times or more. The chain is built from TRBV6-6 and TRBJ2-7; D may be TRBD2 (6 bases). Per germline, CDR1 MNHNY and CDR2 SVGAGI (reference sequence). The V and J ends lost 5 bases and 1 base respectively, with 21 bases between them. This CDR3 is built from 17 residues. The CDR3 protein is CASSRRDSRGPSYEQYF. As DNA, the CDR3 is TGTGCCAGCAGTCGCCGGGACTCTAGAGGTCCATCCTACGAGCAGTACTTC.

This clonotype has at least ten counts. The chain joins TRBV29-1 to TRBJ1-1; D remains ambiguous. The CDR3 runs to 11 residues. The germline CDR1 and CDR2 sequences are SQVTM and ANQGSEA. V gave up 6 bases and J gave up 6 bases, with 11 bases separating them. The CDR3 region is CSVMDYPEAFF. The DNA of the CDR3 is TGCAGCGTGATGGACTACCCTGAAGCTTTCTTT.

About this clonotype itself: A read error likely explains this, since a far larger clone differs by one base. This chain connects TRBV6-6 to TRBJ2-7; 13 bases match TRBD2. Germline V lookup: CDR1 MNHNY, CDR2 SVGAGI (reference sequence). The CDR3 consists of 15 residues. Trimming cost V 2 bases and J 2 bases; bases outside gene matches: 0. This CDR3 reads CASSYGLAGAYEQYF. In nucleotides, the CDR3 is TGTGCCAGCAGTTACGGACTAGCGGGGGCCTACGAGCAGTACTTC.

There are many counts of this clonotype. In nucleotides, the CDR3 is TGTGCCAGCAGCCGGCGACTAGCGGGTACAGATACGCAGTATTTT. It yields the protein CASSRRLAGTDTQYF. The chain recombines TRBV6-5 with TRBJ2-3, with 10 bases lining up with TRBD2. Unmatched junction bases numbered 6, after V lost 6 bases and J lost 3 bases. Germline CDR1 MNHEY, CDR2 SVGAGI. The CDR3 contains 15 residues.

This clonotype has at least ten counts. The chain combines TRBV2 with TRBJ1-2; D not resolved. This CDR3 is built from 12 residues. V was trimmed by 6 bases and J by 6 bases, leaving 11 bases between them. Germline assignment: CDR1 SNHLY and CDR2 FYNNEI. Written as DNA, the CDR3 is TGTGCCAGCAGAGTAACAGAAAATGGCTACACCTTC. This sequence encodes CASRVTENGYTF.

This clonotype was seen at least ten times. This CDR3 is CASSPGPGPQFF. CDR3 nucleotide sequence: TGTGCCAGCAGTCCTGGACCGGGGCCCCAGTTCTTC. The chain combines TRBV12-3 or TRBV12-4 with TRBJ2-1; D is tentatively TRBD1 or TRBD2 (5 bases each). Trimming removed 5 bases from V and 13 bases from J, with 15 bases in between. The CDR3 contains 12 residues.

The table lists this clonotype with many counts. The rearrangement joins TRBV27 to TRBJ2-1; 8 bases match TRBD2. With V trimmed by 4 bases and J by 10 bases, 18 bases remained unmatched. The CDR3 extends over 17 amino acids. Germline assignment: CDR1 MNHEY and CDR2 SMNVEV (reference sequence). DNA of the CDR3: TGTGCCAGCAGTTCTACCACGGGACTAGGACGTAAGGAGGAGCAGTTCTTC. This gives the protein CASSSTTGLGRKEEQFF.